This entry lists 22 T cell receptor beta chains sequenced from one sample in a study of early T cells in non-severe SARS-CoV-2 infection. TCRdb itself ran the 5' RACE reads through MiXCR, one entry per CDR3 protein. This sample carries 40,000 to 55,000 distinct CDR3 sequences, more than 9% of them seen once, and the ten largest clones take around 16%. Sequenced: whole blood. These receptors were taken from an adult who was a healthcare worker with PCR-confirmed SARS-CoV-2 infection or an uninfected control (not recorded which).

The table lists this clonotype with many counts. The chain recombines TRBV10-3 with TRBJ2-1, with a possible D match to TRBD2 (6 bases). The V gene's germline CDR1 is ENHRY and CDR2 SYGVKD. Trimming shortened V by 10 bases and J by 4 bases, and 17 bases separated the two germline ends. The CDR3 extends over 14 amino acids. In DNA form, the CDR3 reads TGTGCCAGTGGGAGGACGGCAGAATACAATGAGCAGTTCTTC. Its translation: CASGRTAEYNEQFF.

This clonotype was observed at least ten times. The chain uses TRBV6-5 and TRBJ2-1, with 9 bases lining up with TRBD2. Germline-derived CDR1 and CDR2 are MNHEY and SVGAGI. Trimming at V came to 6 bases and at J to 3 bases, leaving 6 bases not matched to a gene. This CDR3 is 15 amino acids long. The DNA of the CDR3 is TGTGCCAGCAGGGATAATAGCGGGAGCTACAATGAGCAGTTCTTC. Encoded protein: CASRDNSGSYNEQFF.

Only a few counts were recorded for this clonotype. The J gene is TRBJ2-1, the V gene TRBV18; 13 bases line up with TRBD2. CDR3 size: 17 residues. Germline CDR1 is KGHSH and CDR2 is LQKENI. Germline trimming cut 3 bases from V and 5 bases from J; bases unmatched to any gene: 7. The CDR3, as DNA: TGTGCCAGCTCACCGAAATCCGGGACTAGCGGGAACAATGAGCAGTTCTTC. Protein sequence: CASSPKSGTSGNNEQFF.

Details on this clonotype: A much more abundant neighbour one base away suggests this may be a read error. CDR3 bases: TGCAGCGTTGTGTTCGGGGTTGGAAATACGCAGTATTTT. Protein sequence: CSVVFGVGNTQYF. The rearrangement links TRBV29-1 to TRBJ2-3, with D maybe TRBD2 (5 bases). Germline values: CDR1 SQVTM, CDR2 ANQGSEA. Trimming took 4 bases from V and 7 from J, leaving 15 bases between them. The CDR3 spans 13 residues.

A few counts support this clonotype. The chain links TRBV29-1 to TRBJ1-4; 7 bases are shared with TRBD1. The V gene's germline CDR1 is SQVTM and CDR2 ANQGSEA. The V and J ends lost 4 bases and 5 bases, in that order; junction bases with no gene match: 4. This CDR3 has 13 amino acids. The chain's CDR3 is CSVGVTGNEKLFF. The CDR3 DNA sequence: TGCAGCGTTGGCGTGACAGGGAATGAAAAACTGTTTTTT. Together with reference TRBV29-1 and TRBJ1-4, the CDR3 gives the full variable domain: SAVISQKPSRDICQRGTSLTIQCQVDSQVTMMFWYRQQPGQSLTLIATANQGSEATYESGFVIDKFPISRPNLTFSTLTVSNMSPEDSSIYLCSVGVTGNEKLFFGSGTQLSVL.

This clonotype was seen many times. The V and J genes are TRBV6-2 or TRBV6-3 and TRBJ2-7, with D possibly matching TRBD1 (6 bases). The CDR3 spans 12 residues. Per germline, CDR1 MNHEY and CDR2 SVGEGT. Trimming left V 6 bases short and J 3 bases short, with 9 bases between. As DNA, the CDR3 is TGTGCCAGCAGGCAGGACAGCTACGAGCAGTACTTC. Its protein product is CASRQDSYEQYF.

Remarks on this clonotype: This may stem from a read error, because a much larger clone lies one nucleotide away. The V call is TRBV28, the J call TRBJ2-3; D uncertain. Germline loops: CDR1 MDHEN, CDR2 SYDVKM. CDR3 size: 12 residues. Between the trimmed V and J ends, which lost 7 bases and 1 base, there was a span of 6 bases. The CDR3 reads CASNTRTDTQYF. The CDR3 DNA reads TGTGCCAGCAACACCCGCACAGATACGCAGTATTTT.

The CDR3: CASSPLIGNQPQHF. The CDR3 DNA sequence: TGCGCCAGCAGCCCCTTAATAGGGAATCAGCCCCAGCATTTT. This sequence joins TRBV4-1 and TRBJ1-5; D is undetermined. Trimming left V 4 bases short and J 4 bases short, with 11 bases between. Germline lookup yields CDR1 MGHRA and CDR2 YSYEKL. The CDR3 is 14 residues long.

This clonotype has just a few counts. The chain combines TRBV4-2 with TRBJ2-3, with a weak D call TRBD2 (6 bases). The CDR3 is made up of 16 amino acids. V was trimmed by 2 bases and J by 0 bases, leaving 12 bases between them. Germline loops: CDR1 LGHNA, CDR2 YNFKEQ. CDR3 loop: CASSQMGGTSTDTQYF. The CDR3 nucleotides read TGTGCCAGCAGCCAAATGGGTGGGACTAGCACAGATACGCAGTATTTT.

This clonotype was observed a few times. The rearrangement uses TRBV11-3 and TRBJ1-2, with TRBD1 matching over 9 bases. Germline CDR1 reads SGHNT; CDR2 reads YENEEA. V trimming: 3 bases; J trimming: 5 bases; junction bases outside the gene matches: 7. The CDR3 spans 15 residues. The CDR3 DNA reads TGTGCCAGCAGCTTCTCCGGGACAGGGAGGTATGGCTACACCTTC. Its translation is CASSFSGTGRYGYTF.

The CDR3 reads CASADRVNSPLHF. The CDR3 DNA reads as TGTGCCAGCGCCGACAGGGTTAATTCACCCCTCCACTTT. This rearrangement joins TRBV28 to TRBJ1-6; 7 bases are a match to TRBD1. V was pared by 8 bases and J by 6 bases, with 4 bases of the junction left unmatched. Germline lookup yields CDR1 MDHEN and CDR2 SYDVKM. The CDR3 extends over 13 amino acids. Drawing the rest from reference TRBV28 and TRBJ1-6, the complete variable domain is DVKVTQSSRYLVKRTGEKVFLECVQDMDHENMFWYRQDPGLGLRLIYFSYDVKMKEKGDIPEGYSVSREKKERFSLILESASTNQTSMYLCASADRVNSPLHFGNGTRLTVT.

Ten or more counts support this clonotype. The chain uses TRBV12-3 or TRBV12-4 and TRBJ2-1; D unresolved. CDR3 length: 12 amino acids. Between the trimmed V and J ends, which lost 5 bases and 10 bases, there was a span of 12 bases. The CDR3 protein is CASSPTRAEQFF. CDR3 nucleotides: TGTGCCAGCAGTCCAACCCGGGCCGAGCAGTTCTTC.

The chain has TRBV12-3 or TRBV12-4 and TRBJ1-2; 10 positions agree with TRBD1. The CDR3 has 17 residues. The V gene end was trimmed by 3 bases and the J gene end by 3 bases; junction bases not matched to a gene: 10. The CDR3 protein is CASSFLTGGRTDYGYTF. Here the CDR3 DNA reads TGTGCCAGCAGTTTCCTGACAGGGGGCCGAACTGACTATGGCTACACCTTC.

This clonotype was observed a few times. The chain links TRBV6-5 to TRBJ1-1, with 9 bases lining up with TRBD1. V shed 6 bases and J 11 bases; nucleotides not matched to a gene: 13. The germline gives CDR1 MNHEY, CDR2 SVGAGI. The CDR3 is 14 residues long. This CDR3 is CASRKRSGQGTAFF. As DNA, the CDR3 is TGTGCCAGCAGAAAAAGGTCCGGACAGGGGACGGCTTTCTTT.

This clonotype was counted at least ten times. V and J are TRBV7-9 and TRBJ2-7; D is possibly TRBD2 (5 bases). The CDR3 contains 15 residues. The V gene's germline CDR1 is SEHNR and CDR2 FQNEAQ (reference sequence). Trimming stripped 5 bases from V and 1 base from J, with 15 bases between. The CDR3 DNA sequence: TGTGCCAGCAGCCCAGGAGGTGTGGGGTCCTACGAGCAGTACTTC. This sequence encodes CASSPGGVGSYEQYF.

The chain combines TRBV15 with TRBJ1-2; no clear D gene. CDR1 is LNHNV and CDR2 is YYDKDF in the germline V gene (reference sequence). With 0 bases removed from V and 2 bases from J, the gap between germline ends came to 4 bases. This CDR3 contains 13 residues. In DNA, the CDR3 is TGTGCCACCAGCAGAGATCTAAACTATGGCTACACCTTC. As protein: CATSRDLNYGYTF.

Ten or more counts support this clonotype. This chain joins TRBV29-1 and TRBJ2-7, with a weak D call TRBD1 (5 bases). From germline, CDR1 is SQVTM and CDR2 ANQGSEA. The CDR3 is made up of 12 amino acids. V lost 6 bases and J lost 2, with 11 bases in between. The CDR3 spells CSVQAGTYEQYF. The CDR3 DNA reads TGCAGCGTGCAGGCAGGGACCTACGAGCAGTACTTC.

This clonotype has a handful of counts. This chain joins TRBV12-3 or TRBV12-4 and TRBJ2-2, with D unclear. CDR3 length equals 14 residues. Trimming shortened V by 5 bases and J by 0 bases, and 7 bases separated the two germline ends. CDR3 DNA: TGTGCCAGCAGTCCAGACTCGAACACCGGGGAGCTGTTTTTT. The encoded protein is CASSPDSNTGELFF.

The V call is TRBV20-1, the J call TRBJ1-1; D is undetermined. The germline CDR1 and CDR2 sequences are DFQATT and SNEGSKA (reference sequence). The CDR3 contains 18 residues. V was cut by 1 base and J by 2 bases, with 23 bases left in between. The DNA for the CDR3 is TGCAGTGCTAGAGTTCTAACACGATCCGGTTGGGTAAACACTGAAGCTTTCTTT. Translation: CSARVLTRSGWVNTEAFF.

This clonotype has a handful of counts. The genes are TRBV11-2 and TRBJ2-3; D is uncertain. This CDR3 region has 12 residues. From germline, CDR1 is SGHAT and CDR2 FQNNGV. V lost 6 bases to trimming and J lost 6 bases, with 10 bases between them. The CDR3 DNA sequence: TGTGCCAGCAGGGGAAGCCGCGATACGCAGTATTTT. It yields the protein CASRGSRDTQYF.

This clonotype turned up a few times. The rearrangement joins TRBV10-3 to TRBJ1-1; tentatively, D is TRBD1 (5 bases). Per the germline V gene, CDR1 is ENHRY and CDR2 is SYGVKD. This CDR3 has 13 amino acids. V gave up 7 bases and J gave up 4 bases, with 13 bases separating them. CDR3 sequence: CAINRGEGTEAFF. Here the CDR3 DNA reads TGTGCCATCAATAGGGGCGAGGGCACTGAAGCTTTCTTT.

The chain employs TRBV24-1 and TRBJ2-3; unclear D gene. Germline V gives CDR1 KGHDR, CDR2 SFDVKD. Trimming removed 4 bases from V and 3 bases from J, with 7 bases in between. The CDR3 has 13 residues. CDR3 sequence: CATSEETTDTQYF. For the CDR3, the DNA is TGTGCCACCAGTGAGGAAACAACAGATACGCAGTATTTT.